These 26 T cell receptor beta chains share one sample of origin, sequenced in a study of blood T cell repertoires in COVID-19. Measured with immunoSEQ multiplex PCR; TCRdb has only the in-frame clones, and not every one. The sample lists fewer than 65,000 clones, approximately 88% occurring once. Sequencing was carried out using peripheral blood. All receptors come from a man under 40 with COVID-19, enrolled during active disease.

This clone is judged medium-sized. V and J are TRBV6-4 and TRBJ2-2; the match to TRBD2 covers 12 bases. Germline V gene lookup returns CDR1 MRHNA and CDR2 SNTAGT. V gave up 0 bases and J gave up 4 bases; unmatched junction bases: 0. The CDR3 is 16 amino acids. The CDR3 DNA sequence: TGTGCCAGCAGTGACTCGACTAGCGGGAGCACCGGGGAGCTGTTTTTT. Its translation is CASSDSTSGSTGELFF.

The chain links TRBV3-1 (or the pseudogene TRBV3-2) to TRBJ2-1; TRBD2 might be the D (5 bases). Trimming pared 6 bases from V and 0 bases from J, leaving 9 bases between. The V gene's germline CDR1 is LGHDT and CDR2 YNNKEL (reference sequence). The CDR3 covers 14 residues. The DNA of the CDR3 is TGTGCCAGCAGAGGTGAGGGCTCCTACAATGAGCAGTTCTTC. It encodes CASRGEGSYNEQFF.

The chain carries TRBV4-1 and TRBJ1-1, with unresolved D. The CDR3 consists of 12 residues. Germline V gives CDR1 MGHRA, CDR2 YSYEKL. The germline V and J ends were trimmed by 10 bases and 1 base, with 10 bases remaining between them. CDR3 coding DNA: TGCGCCACCTCGACGGGGAACACTGAAGCTTTCTTT. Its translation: CATSTGNTEAFF.

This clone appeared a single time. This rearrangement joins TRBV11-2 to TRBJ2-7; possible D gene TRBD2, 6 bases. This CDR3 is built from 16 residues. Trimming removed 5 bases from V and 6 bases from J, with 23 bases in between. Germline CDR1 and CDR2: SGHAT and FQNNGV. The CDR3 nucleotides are TGTGCCAGCAGCCGCACCACCGGGAGTGTCGCCGCCGAGCAGTACTTC. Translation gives CASSRTTGSVAAEQYF.

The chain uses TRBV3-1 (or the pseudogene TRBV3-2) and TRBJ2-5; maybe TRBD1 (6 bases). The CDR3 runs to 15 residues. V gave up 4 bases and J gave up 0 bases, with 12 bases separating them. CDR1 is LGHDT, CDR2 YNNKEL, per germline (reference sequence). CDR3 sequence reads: CASSRGPSNQETQYF. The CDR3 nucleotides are TGTGCCAGCAGCCGGGGGCCCAGCAACCAAGAGACCCAGTACTTC.

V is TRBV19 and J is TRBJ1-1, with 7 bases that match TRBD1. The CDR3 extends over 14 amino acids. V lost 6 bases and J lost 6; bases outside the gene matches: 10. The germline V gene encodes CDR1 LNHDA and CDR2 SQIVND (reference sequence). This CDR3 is CASRTGTVSPEAFF. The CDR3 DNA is TGTGCCAGTAGGACAGGGACAGTTAGTCCTGAAGCTTTCTTT.

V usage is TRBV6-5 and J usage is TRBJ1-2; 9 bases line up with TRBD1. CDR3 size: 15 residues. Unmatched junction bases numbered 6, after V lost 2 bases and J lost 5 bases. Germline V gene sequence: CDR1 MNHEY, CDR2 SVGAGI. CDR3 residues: CASSYRDRVKYGYTF. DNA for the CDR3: TGTGCCAGCAGTTACCGGGACAGGGTTAAGTATGGCTACACCTTC.

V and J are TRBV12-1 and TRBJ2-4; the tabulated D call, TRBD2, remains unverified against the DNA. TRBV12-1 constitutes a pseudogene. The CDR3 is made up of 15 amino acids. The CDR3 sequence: CASSFEGIAKNIQYF. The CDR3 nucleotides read TGTGCCAGCAGCTTCGAGGGTATAGCCAAAAACATTCAGTACTTC.

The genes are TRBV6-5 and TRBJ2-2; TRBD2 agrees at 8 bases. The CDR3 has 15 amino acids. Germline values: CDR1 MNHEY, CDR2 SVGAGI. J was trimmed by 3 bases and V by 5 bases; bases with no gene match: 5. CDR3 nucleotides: TGTGCCAGCAGTACCGGGAGGGGGGACACCGGGGAGCTGTTTTTT. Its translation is CASSTGRGDTGELFF.

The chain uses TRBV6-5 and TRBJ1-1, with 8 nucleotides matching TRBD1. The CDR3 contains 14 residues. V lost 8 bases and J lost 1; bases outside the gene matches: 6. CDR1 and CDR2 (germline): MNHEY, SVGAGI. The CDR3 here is CASLNGQGNTEAFF. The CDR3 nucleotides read TGTGCCAGCCTAAACGGACAGGGGAACACTGAAGCTTTCTTT.

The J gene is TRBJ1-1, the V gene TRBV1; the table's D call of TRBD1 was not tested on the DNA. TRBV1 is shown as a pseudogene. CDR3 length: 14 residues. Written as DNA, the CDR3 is TGCACCAGCAGCCAAGATGGCATGAACATGAACACTTTCTTT. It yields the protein CTSSQDGMNMNTFF.

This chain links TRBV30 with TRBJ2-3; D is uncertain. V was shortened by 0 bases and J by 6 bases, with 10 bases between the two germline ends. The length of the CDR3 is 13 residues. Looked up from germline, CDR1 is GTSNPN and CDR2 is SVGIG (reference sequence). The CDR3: CAWSVRSVDTQYF. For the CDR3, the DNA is TGTGCCTGGAGTGTACGGAGTGTGGATACGCAGTATTTT.

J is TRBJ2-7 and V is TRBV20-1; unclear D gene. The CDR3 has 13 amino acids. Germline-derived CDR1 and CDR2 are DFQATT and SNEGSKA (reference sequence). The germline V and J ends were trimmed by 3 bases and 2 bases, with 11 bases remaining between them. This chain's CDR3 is CSASSQITYEQYF. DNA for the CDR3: TGCAGTGCTAGTAGTCAGATCACCTACGAGCAGTACTTC.

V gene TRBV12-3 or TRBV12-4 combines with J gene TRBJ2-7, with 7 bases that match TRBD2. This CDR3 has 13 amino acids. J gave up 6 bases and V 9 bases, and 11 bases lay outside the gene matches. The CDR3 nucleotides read TGTGCCAGTGGAGGGCGGGGGTCGGGCGAGCAGTACTTC. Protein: CASGGRGSGEQYF.

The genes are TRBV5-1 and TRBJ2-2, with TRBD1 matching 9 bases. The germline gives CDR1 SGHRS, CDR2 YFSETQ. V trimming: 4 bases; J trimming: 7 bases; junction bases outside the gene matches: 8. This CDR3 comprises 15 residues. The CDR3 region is CASSPTGTGFGELFF. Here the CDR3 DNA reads TGCGCCAGCAGCCCGACCGGGACAGGGTTCGGGGAGCTGTTTTTT.

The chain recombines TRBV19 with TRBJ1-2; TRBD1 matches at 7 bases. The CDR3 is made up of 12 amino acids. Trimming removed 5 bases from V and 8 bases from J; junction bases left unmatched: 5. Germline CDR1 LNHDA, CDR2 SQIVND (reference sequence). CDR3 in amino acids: CASSGTVRGYTF. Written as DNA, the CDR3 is TGTGCCAGTAGTGGGACAGTTAGAGGCTACACCTTC.

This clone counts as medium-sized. This chain's CDR3 is CASSQGLGQGSFYEQYF. CDR3 nucleotide sequence: TGTGCCAGCAGCCAAGGCTTAGGACAGGGGAGTTTCTACGAGCAGTACTTC. The chain links TRBV7-9 to TRBJ2-7; 9 bases fit TRBD1. Germline values: CDR1 SEHNR, CDR2 FQNEAQ (reference sequence). The CDR3 is 17 amino acids. Germline trimming cut 5 bases from V and 3 bases from J; bases unmatched to any gene: 14.

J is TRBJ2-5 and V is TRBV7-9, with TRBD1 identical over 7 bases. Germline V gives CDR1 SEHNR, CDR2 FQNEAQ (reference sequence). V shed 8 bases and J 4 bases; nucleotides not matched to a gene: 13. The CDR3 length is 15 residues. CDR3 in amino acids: CASGERQGGSETQYF. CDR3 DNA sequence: TGTGCCAGCGGCGAACGACAGGGCGGATCAGAGACCCAGTACTTC.

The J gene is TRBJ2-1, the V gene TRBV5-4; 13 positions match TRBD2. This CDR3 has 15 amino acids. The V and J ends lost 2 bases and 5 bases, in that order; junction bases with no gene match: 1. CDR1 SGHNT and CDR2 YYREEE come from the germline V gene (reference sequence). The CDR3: CASSFGTSGNNEQFF. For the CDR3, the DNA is TGTGCCAGCAGCTTTGGGACTAGCGGGAACAATGAGCAGTTCTTC.

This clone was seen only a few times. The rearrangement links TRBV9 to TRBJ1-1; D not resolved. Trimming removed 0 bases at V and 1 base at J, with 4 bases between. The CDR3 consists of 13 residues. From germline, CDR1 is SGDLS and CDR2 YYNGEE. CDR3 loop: CASSVEQNTEAFF. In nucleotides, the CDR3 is TGTGCCAGCAGCGTAGAACAGAACACTGAAGCTTTCTTT. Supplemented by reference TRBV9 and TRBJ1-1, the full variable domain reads DSGVTQTPKHLITATGQRVTLRCSPRSGDLSVYWYQQSLDQGLQFLIQYYNGEERAKGNILERFSAQQFPDLHSELNLSSLELGDSALYFCASSVEQNTEAFFGQGTRLTVV.

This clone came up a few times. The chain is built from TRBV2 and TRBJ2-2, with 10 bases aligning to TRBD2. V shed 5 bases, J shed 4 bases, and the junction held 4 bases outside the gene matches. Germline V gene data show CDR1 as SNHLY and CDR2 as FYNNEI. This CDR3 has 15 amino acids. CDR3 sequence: CASSQREGLTGELFF. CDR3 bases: TGTGCCAGCAGTCAGCGGGAGGGCCTCACCGGGGAGCTGTTTTTT.

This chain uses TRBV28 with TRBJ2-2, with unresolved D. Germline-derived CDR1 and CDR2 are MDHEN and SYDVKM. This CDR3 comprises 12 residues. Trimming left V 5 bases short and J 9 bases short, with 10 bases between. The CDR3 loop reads CASSPLGRELFF. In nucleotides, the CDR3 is TGTGCCAGCAGTCCCCTGGGCCGGGAGCTGTTTTTT.

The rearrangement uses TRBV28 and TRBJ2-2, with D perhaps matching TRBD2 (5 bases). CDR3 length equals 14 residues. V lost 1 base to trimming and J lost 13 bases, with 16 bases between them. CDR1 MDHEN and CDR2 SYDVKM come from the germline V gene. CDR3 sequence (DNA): TGTGCCAGCAGTTTATCGGGGAACCTCCGTGGGCTGTTTTTT. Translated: CASSLSGNLRGLFF.

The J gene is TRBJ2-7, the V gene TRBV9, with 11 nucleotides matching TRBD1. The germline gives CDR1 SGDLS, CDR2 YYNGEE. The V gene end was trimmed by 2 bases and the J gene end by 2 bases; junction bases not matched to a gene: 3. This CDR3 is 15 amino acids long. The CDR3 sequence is CASSVGQGAPYEQYF. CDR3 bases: TGTGCCAGCAGCGTTGGACAGGGGGCCCCCTACGAGCAGTACTTC.

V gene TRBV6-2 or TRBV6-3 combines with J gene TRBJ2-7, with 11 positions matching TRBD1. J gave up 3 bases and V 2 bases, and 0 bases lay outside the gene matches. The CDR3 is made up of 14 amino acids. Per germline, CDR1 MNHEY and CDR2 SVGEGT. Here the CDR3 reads CASSYGTGGYEQYF. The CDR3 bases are TGTGCCAGCAGTTACGGGACAGGGGGCTACGAGCAGTACTTC.

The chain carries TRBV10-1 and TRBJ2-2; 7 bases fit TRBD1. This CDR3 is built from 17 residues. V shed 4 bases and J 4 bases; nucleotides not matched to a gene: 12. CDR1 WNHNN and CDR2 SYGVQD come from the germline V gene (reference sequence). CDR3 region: CASSALQGTSGTGELFF. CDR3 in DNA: TGCGCCAGCAGTGCTTTACAGGGGACGTCGGGCACCGGGGAGCTGTTTTTT.